The clone carrying this T cell receptor beta chain was seen a handful of times. Its target is not known. This entry is derived from a study of identical twins. Findings and limits, study-wide: Low generation probability was overrepresented in out-of-frame alpha sequences shared by twins.

Healthy Caucasians alone served as donors. Each CDR3 protein gets one entry after TCRdb re-called the 5' RACE reads with MiXCR. The profile shows approximately 670,000 distinct CDR3 sequences, less than 7% of them singletons. Sample: naive T cells sorted from blood. The origin of this receptor is a man aged 18 to 29 in good health.

The CDR3 loop reads CASSYRDGNTEAFF. The DNA of the CDR3 is TGCGCCAGCAGCTACCGGGACGGCAACACTGAAGCTTTCTTT. The J gene is TRBJ1-1, the V gene TRBV4-1; tentatively, D is TRBD1 (5 bases). The CDR3 sequence is 14 residues long. Trimming took 5 bases from V and 2 from J, leaving 12 bases between them. The germline V gene encodes CDR1 MGHRA and CDR2 YSYEKL.